This is a list of T cell receptor beta chains from one sample in a study of cytomegalovirus exposure and HLA in healthy donors. The protocol was immunoSEQ multiplex PCR, while the TCRdb copy is restricted to in-frame clones and leaves out a portion. Of about 170,000 clones in the sample, around 86% were seen once. Specimen: PBMCs. The receptors derive from a male donor in good health and CMV-seronegative. The conserved cysteine and the conserved F or W are not part of the CDR3 here. The order of the fields is clone size, V gene, CDR3 protein. Some rows mark clone size as missing; the rest say once, few, many or name a class of expanded clone.

. TRBV5-1 ASSLRVTGDTGELF
. TRBV7-9 ASSLVPGGFNEQF
. TRBV25-1 ASSGYRGLTEAF
. TRBV15 ATSRETRGSYGYT
. TRBV2 ASSEWSTSTDTQY
. TRBV7-6 ASGTRLGRNVLNTGELF
. TRBV6-5 ASMAGTGANNEQF
. TRBV20-1 SARRETEAF
few TRBV30 AWSFNQGPGNTIY
. TRBV5-1 ASSSLTGLGAGYT
. TRBV19 ASSKTATESGANVLT
few TRBV7-2 ASNRLAGGGTGELF
. TRBV5-1 ASSTRTSGGAIDTQY
. TRBV27 ASSFGQHTEAF
. TRBV5-4 ASSLGGVRGRGDTQY
. TRBV2 ASNRRARPYGYT
. TRBV19 ASSIGGGASYEQY
. TRBV4-1 ASSLIPNEKLF
. TRBV5-1 ASKGQAGAYEQY
. TRBV5-1 ASSNTGVATDTQY
few TRBV2 ASRTGGWNEQF
. TRBV5-1 ASSPGDRGRSPLH
. TRBV27 ASSLAGGPDTGELF
. TRBV6-1 ATTGQNYGYT
. TRBV5-4 ASSFPGEKLEQY
. TRBV5-1 ASSLDRAGEKLF
. TRBV19 ASSPGTGSGNTIY
. TRBV2 ASSVVQGRY
. TRBV19 ASSIGQGYGETQY
. TRBV29-1 SVQEHRETQY
few TRBV6-1 ASRTPGQLTYEQY
. TRBV5-8 ASSPGDRGYGYT
. TRBV6-1 ASSDFGNQPQH
. TRBV5-1 ASSLGVNSNQPQH
. TRBV7-2 ASSPSPGLYGYT
. TRBV5-4 ASSLGTGVLGANVLT
. TRBV9 ASSAHPGGDSVYGYT
. TRBV10-3 AISESADRFYGKLF
. TRBV25-1 ASGGRGSKDTQY
few TRBV7-2 ASSPQIDREDF
. TRBV18 ASSPNQGSNQPQH
. TRBV12-2 ASRAWLEHYGYT
. TRBV5-1 ASMQGRDTEAF
few TRBV6-5 ASSLQGRGGYT
few TRBV19 ASSIRAEKLF
once TRBV29-1 SVPRQGTDTQY
. TRBV5-1 ASSLLSPGTGGGYT
. TRBV19 ATSRTGSGANVLT
. TRBV2 ASSETGVAAEAF
. TRBV6-1 ASTNLAAEGTQY